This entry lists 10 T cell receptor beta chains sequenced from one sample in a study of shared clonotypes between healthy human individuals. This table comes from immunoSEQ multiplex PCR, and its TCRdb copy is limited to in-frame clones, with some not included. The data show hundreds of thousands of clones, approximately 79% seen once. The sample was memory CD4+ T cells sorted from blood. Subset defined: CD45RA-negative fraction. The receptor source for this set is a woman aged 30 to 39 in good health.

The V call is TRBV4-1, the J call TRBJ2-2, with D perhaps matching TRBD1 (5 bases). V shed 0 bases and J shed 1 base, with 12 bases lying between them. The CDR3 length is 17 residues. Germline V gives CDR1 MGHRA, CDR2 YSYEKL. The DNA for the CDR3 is TGCGCCAGCAGCCAAGAACGGAGACAGATGAACACCGGGGAGCTGTTTTTT. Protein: CASSQERRQMNTGELFF.

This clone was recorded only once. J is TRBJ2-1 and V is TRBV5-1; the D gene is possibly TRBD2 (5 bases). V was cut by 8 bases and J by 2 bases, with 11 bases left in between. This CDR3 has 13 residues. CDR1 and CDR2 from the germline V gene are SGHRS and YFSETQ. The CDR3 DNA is TGCGCCAGTGGACTTGACCCCTACAATGAGCAGTTCTTC. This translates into CASGLDPYNEQFF.

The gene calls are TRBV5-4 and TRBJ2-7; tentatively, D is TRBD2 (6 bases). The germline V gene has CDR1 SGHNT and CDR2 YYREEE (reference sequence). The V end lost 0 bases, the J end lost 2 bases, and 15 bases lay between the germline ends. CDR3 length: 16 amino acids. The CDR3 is CASSLDGGGSAYEQYF. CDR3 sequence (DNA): TGTGCCAGCAGCTTGGACGGGGGAGGTAGCGCCTACGAGCAGTACTTC.

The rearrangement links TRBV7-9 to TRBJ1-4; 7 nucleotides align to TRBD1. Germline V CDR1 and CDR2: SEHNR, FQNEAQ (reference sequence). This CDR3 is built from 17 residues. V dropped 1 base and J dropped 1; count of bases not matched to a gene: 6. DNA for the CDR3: TGTGCCAGCAGCTTAGGACAGGGCGAGCGAACTAATGAAAAACTGTTTTTT. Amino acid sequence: CASSLGQGERTNEKLFF.

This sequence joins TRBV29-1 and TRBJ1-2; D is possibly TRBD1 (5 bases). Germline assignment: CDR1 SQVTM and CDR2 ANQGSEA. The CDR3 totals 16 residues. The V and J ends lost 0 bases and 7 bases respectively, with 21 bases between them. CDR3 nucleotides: TGCAGCGTTGAAGATCGGGATTCAGGGAGGGGTTTTGGCTACACCTTC. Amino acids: CSVEDRDSGRGFGYTF.

CDR3 nucleotide sequence: TGTGCCACCAGCAGAGATATATCAGGGGCCTACAATGAGCAGTTCTTC. Amino acids: CATSRDISGAYNEQFF. The chain links TRBV15 to TRBJ2-1; maybe TRBD1 (6 bases). Germline V gene data show CDR1 as LNHNV and CDR2 as YYDKDF (reference sequence). Trimming took off 0 bases at V and 2 bases at J, with 11 bases between the two ends. There are 16 residues in the CDR3.

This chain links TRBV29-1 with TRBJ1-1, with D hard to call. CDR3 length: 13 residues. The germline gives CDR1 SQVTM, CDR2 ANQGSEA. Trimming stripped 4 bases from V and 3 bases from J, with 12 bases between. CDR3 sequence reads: CSVGRGQYTEAFF. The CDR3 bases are TGCAGCGTTGGGCGAGGGCAATACACTGAAGCTTTCTTT. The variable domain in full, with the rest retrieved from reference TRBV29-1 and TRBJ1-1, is SAVISQKPSRDICQRGTSLTIQCQVDSQVTMMFWYRQQPGQSLTLIATANQGSEATYESGFVIDKFPISRPNLTFSTLTVSNMSPEDSSIYLCSVGRGQYTEAFFGQGTRLTVV.

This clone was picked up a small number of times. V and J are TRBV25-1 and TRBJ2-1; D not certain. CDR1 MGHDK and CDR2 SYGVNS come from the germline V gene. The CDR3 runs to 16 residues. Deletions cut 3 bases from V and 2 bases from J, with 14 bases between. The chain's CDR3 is CASSDNTRITYNEQFF. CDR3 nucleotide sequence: TGTGCCAGCAGTGACAACACCCGGATCACCTACAATGAGCAGTTCTTC.

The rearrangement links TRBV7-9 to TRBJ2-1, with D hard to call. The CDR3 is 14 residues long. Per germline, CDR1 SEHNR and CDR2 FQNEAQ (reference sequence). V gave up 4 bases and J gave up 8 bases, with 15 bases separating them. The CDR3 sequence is CASSSGRAFDEQFF. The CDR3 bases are TGTGCCAGCAGCTCTGGACGAGCTTTCGATGAGCAGTTCTTC.

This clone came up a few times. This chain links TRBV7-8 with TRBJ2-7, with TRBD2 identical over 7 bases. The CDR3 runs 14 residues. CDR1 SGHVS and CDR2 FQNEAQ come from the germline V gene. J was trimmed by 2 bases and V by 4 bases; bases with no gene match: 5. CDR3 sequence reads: CASSWYRGAYEQYF. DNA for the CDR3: TGTGCCAGCAGCTGGTACCGGGGGGCCTACGAGCAGTACTTC.